This T cell receptor beta chain stems from a study of control samples from healthy donors and cancer patients. Using immunoSEQ multiplex PCR, the repertoire was profiled, and TCRdb retains in-frame clones only, with some absent. Of about 170,000 clones in the sample, 91% were seen once. The sequenced material came from blood. The receptor's source is a woman aged 30 to 39 in good health.

CDR3 residues: CAWSVGLNYGYTF. The CDR3 bases are TGTGCCTGGAGTGTAGGGCTGAACTATGGCTACACCTTC. The chain combines TRBV30 with TRBJ1-2; D gene uncertain. Germline-derived CDR1 and CDR2 are GTSNPN and SVGIG (reference sequence). V dropped 0 bases and J dropped 2 bases, with 7 bases sitting between them. The CDR3 runs 13 residues.